Following are 32 T cell receptor beta chains from one sample sequenced in a study of blood T cell repertoires in COVID-19 (dated by TCRdb to between 2020 and 2021). Libraries were constructed by the immunoSEQ multiplex PCR assay. TCRdb retrieved this table from immuneACCESS and kept in-frame rearrangements only. Not all clones are present; in checked studies, unresolved V genes account for under half, and no reason is known for the remainder. Present in this sample are tens of thousands of clones, less than 90% of which were seen just once. The leading ten clones occupy roughly 13% of the sample. The material sequenced was peripheral blood. The receptors stem from a woman aged 80 or over with acute or convalescent COVID-19.

V and J are TRBV9 and TRBJ1-2; D might be TRBD1 (5 bases). The CDR3 runs to 15 residues. The germline V gene encodes CDR1 SGDLS and CDR2 YYNGEE. Trimming shortened V by 0 bases and J by 4 bases, and 13 bases separated the two germline ends. CDR3 bases: TGTGCCAGCAGCGTAGGGACCTCTCAGGGCTATGGCTACACCTTC. It translates to CASSVGTSQGYGYTF.

The chain employs TRBV4-1 and TRBJ1-1, with a weak D call TRBD1 (5 bases). Trimming stripped 0 bases from V and 7 bases from J, with 9 bases between. The CDR3 runs 13 residues. Germline CDR1 and CDR2: MGHRA and YSYEKL. The DNA of the CDR3 is TGCGCCAGCAGCCAAGATCATGACAGTGAAGCTTTCTTT. Translated, it gives CASSQDHDSEAFF.

The V call is TRBV13, the J call TRBJ1-1; 10 nucleotides match TRBD1. CDR1 PRHDT and CDR2 FYEKMQ come from the germline V gene (reference sequence). The CDR3 covers 16 residues. The J segment lost 0 bases and the V segment lost 3 bases, leaving 4 bases of the junction unmatched. The CDR3 region is CASSFGQGDMNTEAFF. CDR3 in DNA: TGTGCCAGCAGCTTTGGACAGGGGGACATGAACACTGAAGCTTTCTTT.

The chain has TRBV5-1 and TRBJ2-6, with D perhaps TRBD1 (6 bases). The germline V gene has CDR1 SGHRS and CDR2 YFSETQ. This CDR3 contains 17 residues. The V gene lost 5 bases and the J gene lost 2 bases, with 17 bases spanning the gap. The CDR3 bases are TGCGCCAGCAGTCCCCAGGGGCCTAGAGCTGGGGCCAACGTCCTGACTTTC. Translating it yields CASSPQGPRAGANVLTF.

V gene TRBV25-1 combines with J gene TRBJ1-1; D call uncertain. The V end lost 3 bases, the J end lost 7 bases, and 15 bases lay between the germline ends. The CDR3 length is 14 residues. Germline values: CDR1 MGHDK, CDR2 SYGVNS. CDR3 DNA: TGTGCCAGCAGTGATCGTTTAGTCGGGGATGAAGCTTTCTTT. Its protein is CASSDRLVGDEAFF.

Only one count was recorded for this clone. V and J are TRBV7-2 and TRBJ2-7; 7 positions match TRBD1. This CDR3 has 14 amino acids. J gave up 4 bases and V 4 bases, and 7 bases lay outside the gene matches. Germline V CDR1 and CDR2: SGHTA, FQGNSA. CDR3 coding DNA: TGTGCCAGCAGCTCAACCGGGACAGAATACGAGCAGTACTTC. This gives the protein CASSSTGTEYEQYF.

As regards this clone: The junction differs from germline at one of its ends, possibly a read error. V gene TRBV7-7 combines with J gene TRBJ2-5; TRBD2 agrees at 7 bases. The CDR3 spans 15 residues. Germline lookup yields CDR1 SSHAT and CDR2 FNYEAQ (reference sequence). Written as DNA, the CDR3 is TGTGCTAGCAGCCAAAAGTTGGGGGGGCAAGAGACCCAGTACTTC. It is translated as CASSQKLGGQETQYF.

The V call is TRBV10-3, the J call TRBJ2-3; tentative D call: TRBD1 (6 bases). The V gene lost 6 bases and the J gene lost 0 bases, with 10 bases spanning the gap. From germline, CDR1 is ENHRY and CDR2 SYGVKD. The CDR3 is 14 residues long. The CDR3 bases are TGTGCCATCAGGGGGGCCTCTAGCACAGATACGCAGTATTTT. Translated, it gives CAIRGASSTDTQYF.

This clone occurred once. This chain connects TRBV7-6 to TRBJ2-1, with 8 bases matching TRBD2. The CDR3 spans 15 residues. The trim removed 1 base at V and 3 bases at J, leaving 2 bases unmatched. The germline gives CDR1 SGHVS, CDR2 FNYEAQ. The CDR3 DNA follows: TGTGCCAGCAGCTTAGGGACTAGCATCTACAATGAGCAGTTCTTC. Its protein is CASSLGTSIYNEQFF.

The chain joins TRBV20-1 to TRBJ1-5, with D maybe TRBD1 (5 bases). Germline-derived CDR1 and CDR2 are DFQATT and SNEGSKA (reference sequence). The CDR3 length is 14 residues. V shed 3 bases and J shed 2 bases, with 11 bases lying between them. CDR3 protein: CSASSVGGNQPQHF. CDR3 nucleotides: TGCAGTGCTAGTTCGGTAGGGGGCAATCAGCCCCAGCATTTT.

The V and J genes are TRBV10-1 and TRBJ1-4; D possibly corresponds to TRBD1 (5 bases). The CDR3 length is 13 residues. The V gene's germline CDR1 is WNHNN and CDR2 SYGVQD (reference sequence). V lost 4 bases and J lost 8, with 11 bases in between. The CDR3 loop is CASSVSGREKLFF. CDR3 bases: TGCGCCAGCAGTGTATCAGGGCGGGAAAAACTGTTTTTT.

The rearrangement uses TRBV30 and TRBJ2-7; D possibly corresponds to TRBD1 (6 bases). This CDR3 is 14 amino acids long. V lost 5 bases to trimming and J lost 2 bases, with 16 bases between them. Germline values: CDR1 GTSNPN, CDR2 SVGIG (reference sequence). The CDR3 bases are TGTGCCTGGTCCGTTGGAAGGGGGACCTACGAGCAGTACTTC. The encoded protein is CAWSVGRGTYEQYF.

This clone was picked up a small number of times. The chain is built from TRBV10-3 and TRBJ1-2; no definite D call. The CDR3 sequence is 17 residues long. The germline gives CDR1 ENHRY, CDR2 SYGVKD. V lost 0 bases, J lost 4 bases, and 18 bases lay in between. The CDR3 DNA reads TGTGCCATCAGTGAGTCAGACACTTCCTCACTTCTCTATGGCTACACCTTC. This sequence encodes CAISESDTSSLLYGYTF.

This chain connects TRBV5-4 to TRBJ1-2; D unresolved. With 0 bases removed from V and 7 bases from J, the gap between germline ends came to 19 bases. The CDR3 has 16 residues. CDR1 SGHNT and CDR2 YYREEE come from the germline V gene (reference sequence). In DNA, the CDR3 is TGTGCCAGCAGCTTGGAACCCCCACGAACGATGAGTGGCTACACCTTC. This codes for CASSLEPPRTMSGYTF. The whole variable domain, remainder taken from reference TRBV5-4 and TRBJ1-2, is ETGVTQSPTHLIKTRGQQVTLRCSSQSGHNTVSWYQQALGQGPQFIFQYYREEENGRGNFPPRFSGLQFPNYSSELNVNALELDDSALYLCASSLEPPRTMSGYTFGSGTRLTVV.

The CDR3, as DNA: TGTGCCAGCAGCCTGGGGGAGGGGACCGGGGAGCTGTTTTTT. Protein sequence: CASSLGEGTGELFF. The chain combines TRBV9 with TRBJ2-2, with TRBD2 identical over 7 bases. J gave up 5 bases and V 4 bases, and 5 bases lay outside the gene matches. This CDR3 is built from 14 residues. CDR1 SGDLS and CDR2 YYNGEE come from the germline V gene.

The chain joins TRBV18 to TRBJ1-5, with D perhaps TRBD1 (6 bases). Germline V gene data show CDR1 as KGHSH and CDR2 as LQKENI. CDR3 length: 14 amino acids. Trimming removed 3 bases at V and 4 bases at J, with 10 bases between. The CDR3 DNA reads as TGTGCCAGCTCACCTGGGAGGGGGAATCAGCCCCAGCATTTT. As protein: CASSPGRGNQPQHF.

The chain combines TRBV28 with TRBJ1-6, with D possibly TRBD1 on 5 matching bases. This CDR3 is 14 amino acids long. CDR1 and CDR2 from the germline V gene are MDHEN and SYDVKM. The V gene lost 3 bases and the J gene lost 10 bases, with 13 bases spanning the gap. CDR3 protein: CASSFRGDSSPLHF. In nucleotides, the CDR3 is TGTGCCAGCAGTTTTCGGGGGGATTCATCACCCCTCCACTTT.

The CDR3 DNA sequence: TGCGCCAGCAGCGCCGCACTGAGTGAGCAGTTCTTC. Translating it yields CASSAALSEQFF. V gene TRBV5-1 combines with J gene TRBJ2-1; no definite D call. The CDR3 sequence is 12 residues long. The germline V gene encodes CDR1 SGHRS and CDR2 YFSETQ. The V end lost 4 bases, the J end lost 9 bases, and 11 bases lay between the germline ends.

The chain employs TRBV13 and TRBJ2-3; TRBD2 agrees at 10 bases. Germline lookup yields CDR1 PRHDT and CDR2 FYEKMQ (reference sequence). With 5 bases clipped from V and 0 bases from J, the junction kept 5 bases outside the gene matches. The CDR3 sequence is 16 residues long. The CDR3 here is CASSQRTSGSTDTQYF. CDR3 DNA sequence: TGTGCCAGCAGCCAAAGGACTAGCGGTAGCACAGATACGCAGTATTTT.

Written as DNA, the CDR3 is TGTGCCAGTAGTAGAGACACCAGGGCCTGGGATGAAAAACTGTTTTTT. It encodes CASSRDTRAWDEKLFF. V and J are TRBV19 and TRBJ1-4; the D gene is possibly TRBD1 (5 bases). Trimming took off 4 bases at V and 6 bases at J, with 18 bases between the two ends. Germline lookup yields CDR1 LNHDA and CDR2 SQIVND (reference sequence). The CDR3 is 16 residues long. Filled out from reference TRBV19 and TRBJ1-4, the complete variable domain reads DGGITQSPKYLFRKEGQNVTLSCEQNLNHDAMYWYRQDPGQGLRLIYYSQIVNDFQKGDIAEGYSVSREKKESFPLTVTSAQKNPTAFYLCASSRDTRAWDEKLFFGSGTQLSVL.

V usage is TRBV12-3 or TRBV12-4 and J usage is TRBJ2-1; unclear D gene. This CDR3 is 13 amino acids long. Trimming removed 3 bases from V and 10 bases from J, with 13 bases in between. The CDR3 loop reads CASSFLLQSEQFF. In nucleotides, the CDR3 is TGTGCCAGCAGTTTTCTTTTACAGAGCGAGCAGTTCTTC.

This clone was found a few times. The chain links TRBV5-4 to TRBJ2-1, with 8 bases fitting TRBD1. Germline CDR1 SGHNT, CDR2 YYREEE (reference sequence). The CDR3 totals 12 residues. J was trimmed by 12 bases and V by 5 bases; bases with no gene match: 7. The CDR3 DNA follows: TGTGCCAGCAGGCGGCAGGGGGCACGGCAGTTCTTC. It encodes CASRRQGARQFF.

This rearrangement joins TRBV3-1 (or the pseudogene TRBV3-2) to TRBJ2-7; 7 nucleotides match TRBD1. The ends lost 1 base at V and 7 bases at J; junction bases unmatched: 4. This CDR3 has 13 amino acids. CDR1 LGHDT and CDR2 YNNKEL come from the germline V gene (reference sequence). CDR3: CASSQGVRGEQYF. The CDR3 DNA is TGTGCCAGCAGCCAAGGGGTCAGGGGGGAGCAGTACTTC.

The J gene is TRBJ2-5, the V gene TRBV6-6; TRBD2 matches 9 bases. The CDR3 runs to 14 residues. CDR1 MNHNY and CDR2 SVGAGI come from the germline V gene (reference sequence). J was trimmed by 2 bases and V by 6 bases; bases with no gene match: 4. The CDR3 region is CASSLAGAQETQYF. Written as DNA, the CDR3 is TGTGCCAGCAGCTTAGCGGGGGCACAAGAGACCCAGTACTTC.

The chain links TRBV5-1 to TRBJ2-3, with 10 bases lining up with TRBD2. Looked up from germline, CDR1 is SGHRS and CDR2 is YFSETQ. The CDR3 sequence is 16 residues long. V shed 2 bases, J shed 2 bases, and the junction held 5 bases outside the gene matches. DNA of the CDR3: TGCGCCAGCAGCTTTTCTAGCGGGGGCCACACAGATACGCAGTATTTT. Translation: CASSFSSGGHTDTQYF. Full variable domain (rest looked up from reference TRBV5-1 and TRBJ2-3): KAGVTQTPRYLIKTRGQQVTLSCSPISGHRSVSWYQQTPGQGLQFLFEYFSETQRNKGNFPGRFSGRQFSNSRSEMNVSTLELGDSALYLCASSFSSGGHTDTQYFGPGTRLTVL.

The gene calls are TRBV5-8 and TRBJ1-1; TRBD1 agrees at 11 bases. With V trimmed by 4 bases and J by 0 bases, 8 bases remained unmatched. The CDR3 has 17 residues. In germline, CDR1 is SGHTS, CDR2 YDEGEE. The DNA of the CDR3 is TGTGCCAGCAGCGATAAGGACAGGGGGCAAATGAACACTGAAGCTTTCTTT. This translates into CASSDKDRGQMNTEAFF. Using reference TRBV5-8 and TRBJ1-1 for the parts outside the CDR3, the full variable domain is EAGVTQSPTHLIKTRGQQATLRCSPISGHTSVYWYQQALGLGLQFLLWYDEGEERNRGNFPPRFSGRQFPNYSSELNVNALELEDSALYLCASSDKDRGQMNTEAFFGQGTRLTVV.

The rearrangement links TRBV29-1 to TRBJ2-7; the D is unclear. Trimming shortened V by 4 bases and J by 1 base, and 8 bases separated the two germline ends. Germline CDR1 reads SQVTM; CDR2 reads ANQGSEA. The CDR3 totals 12 residues. Written as DNA, the CDR3 is TGCAGCGTTGTGAGAGGATCCTACGAGCAGTACTTC. Translating gives CSVVRGSYEQYF.

This clone was observed a few times. CDR3 sequence (DNA): TGTGCCACCAGTGAGTTAGGGAGGGCTGGCTACACCTTC. Amino acid sequence: CATSELGRAGYTF. The V call is TRBV24-1, the J call TRBJ1-2; D remains ambiguous. V was shortened by 4 bases and J by 7 bases, with 12 bases between the two germline ends. This CDR3 is built from 13 residues. Germline V lookup: CDR1 KGHDR, CDR2 SFDVKD.

The rearrangement joins TRBV28 to TRBJ1-2; 10 positions match TRBD1. This CDR3 region has 16 residues. V lost 7 bases, J lost 2 bases, and 10 bases stayed unmatched. CDR1 MDHEN and CDR2 SYDVKM come from the germline V gene. CDR3 bases: TGTGCCAGCACCGGTAGACAGGGGGCCTTCAACTATGGCTACACCTTC. Translating gives CASTGRQGAFNYGYTF.

The rearrangement uses TRBV19 and TRBJ1-2; D perhaps matches TRBD1 (5 bases). CDR1 and CDR2 (germline): LNHDA, SQIVND (reference sequence). CDR3 length equals 13 residues. Trimming shortened V by 9 bases and J by 3 bases, and 14 bases separated the two germline ends. Here the CDR3 DNA reads TGTGCCAGCAGCCCGGACACTTACTATGGCTACACCTTC. As protein: CASSPDTYYGYTF.

The V call is TRBV27, the J call TRBJ2-6; 10 nucleotides align to TRBD1. The germline CDR1 and CDR2 sequences are MNHEY and SMNVEV (reference sequence). The CDR3 consists of 18 residues. Germline trimming cut 5 bases from V and 4 bases from J; bases unmatched to any gene: 11. CDR3 DNA sequence: TGTGCCAGCAGTCCACGTCCCGGGACAGGGGCGGGGGCCAACGTCCTGACTTTC. Residues: CASSPRPGTGAGANVLTF.

This clone has only one observation. The gene calls are TRBV6-1 and TRBJ1-1, with 7 bases aligning to TRBD1. The CDR3 spans 13 residues. Germline values: CDR1 MNHNS, CDR2 SASEGT. V lost 0 bases and J lost 8; bases outside the gene matches: 3. The CDR3 region is CASSEAGGREAFF. DNA of the CDR3: TGTGCCAGCAGTGAAGCAGGGGGCAGGGAAGCTTTCTTT.